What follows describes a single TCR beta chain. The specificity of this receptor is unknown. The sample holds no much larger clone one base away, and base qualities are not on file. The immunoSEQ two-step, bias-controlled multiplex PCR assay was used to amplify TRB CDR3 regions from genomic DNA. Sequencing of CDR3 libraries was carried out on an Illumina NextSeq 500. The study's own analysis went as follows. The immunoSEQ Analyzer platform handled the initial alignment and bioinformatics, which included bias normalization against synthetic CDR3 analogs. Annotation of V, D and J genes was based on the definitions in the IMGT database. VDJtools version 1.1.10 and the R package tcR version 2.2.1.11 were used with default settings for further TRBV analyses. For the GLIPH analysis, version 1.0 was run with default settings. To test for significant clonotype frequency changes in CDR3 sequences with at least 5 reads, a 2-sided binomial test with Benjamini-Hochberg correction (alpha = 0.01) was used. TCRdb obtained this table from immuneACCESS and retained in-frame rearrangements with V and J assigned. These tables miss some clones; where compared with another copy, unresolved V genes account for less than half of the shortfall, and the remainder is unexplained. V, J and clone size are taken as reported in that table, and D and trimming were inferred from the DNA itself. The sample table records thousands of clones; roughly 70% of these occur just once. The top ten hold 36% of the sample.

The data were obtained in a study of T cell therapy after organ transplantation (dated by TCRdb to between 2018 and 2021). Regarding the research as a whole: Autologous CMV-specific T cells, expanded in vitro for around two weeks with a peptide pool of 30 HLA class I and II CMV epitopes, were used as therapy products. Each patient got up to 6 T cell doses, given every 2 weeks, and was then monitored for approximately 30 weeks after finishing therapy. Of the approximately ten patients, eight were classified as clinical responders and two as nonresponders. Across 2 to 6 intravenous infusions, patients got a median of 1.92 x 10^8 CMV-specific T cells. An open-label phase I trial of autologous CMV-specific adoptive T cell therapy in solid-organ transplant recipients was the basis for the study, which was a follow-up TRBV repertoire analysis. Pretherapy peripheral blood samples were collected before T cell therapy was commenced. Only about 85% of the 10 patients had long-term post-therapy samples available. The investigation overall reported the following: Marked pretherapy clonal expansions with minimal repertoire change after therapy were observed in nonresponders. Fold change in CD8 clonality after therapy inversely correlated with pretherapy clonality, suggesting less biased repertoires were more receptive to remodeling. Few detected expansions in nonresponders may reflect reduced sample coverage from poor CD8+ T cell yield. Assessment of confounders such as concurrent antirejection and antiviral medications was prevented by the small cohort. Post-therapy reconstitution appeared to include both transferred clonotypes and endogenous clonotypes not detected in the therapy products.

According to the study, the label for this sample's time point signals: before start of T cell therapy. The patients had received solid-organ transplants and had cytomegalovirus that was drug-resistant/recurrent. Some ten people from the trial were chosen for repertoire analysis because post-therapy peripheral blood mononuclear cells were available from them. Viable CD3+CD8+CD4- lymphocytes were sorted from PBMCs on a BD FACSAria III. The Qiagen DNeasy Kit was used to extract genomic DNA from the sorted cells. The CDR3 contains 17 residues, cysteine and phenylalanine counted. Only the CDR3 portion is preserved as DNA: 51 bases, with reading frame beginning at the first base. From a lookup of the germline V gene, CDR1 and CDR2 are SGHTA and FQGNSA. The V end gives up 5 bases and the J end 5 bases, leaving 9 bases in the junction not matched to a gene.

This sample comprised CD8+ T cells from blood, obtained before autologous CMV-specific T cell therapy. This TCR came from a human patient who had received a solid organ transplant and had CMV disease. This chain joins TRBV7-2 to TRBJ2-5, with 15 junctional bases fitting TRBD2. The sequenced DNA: TGTGCCAGCAGCCCGGGACTAGCGGGAGGATCAGGGGAGACCCAGTACTTC. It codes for CASSPGLAGGSGETQYF.